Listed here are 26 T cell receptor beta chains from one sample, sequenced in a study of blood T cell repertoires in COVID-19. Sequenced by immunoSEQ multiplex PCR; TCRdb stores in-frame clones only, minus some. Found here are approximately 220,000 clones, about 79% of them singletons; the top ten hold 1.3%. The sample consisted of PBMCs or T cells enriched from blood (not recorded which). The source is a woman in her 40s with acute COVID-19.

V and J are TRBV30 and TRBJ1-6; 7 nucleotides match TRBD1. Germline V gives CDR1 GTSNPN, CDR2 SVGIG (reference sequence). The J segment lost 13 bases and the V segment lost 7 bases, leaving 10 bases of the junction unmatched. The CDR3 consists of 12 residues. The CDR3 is CALGQWYHPLHF. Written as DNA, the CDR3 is TGTGCCTTGGGACAGTGGTATCACCCCCTCCACTTT.

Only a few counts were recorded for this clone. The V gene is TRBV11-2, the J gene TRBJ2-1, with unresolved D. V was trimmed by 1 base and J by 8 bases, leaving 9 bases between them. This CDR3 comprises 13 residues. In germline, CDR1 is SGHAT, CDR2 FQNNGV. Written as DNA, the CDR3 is TGTGCCAGCAGCTTAGTTGGGCCCCATGAGCAGTTCTTC. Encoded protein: CASSLVGPHEQFF.

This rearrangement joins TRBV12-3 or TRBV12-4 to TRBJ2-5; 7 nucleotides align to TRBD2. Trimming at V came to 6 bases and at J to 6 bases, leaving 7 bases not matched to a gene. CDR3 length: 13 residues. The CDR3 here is CASSPGLSKTQYF. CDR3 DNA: TGTGCCAGCAGCCCGGGACTAAGTAAGACCCAGTACTTC.

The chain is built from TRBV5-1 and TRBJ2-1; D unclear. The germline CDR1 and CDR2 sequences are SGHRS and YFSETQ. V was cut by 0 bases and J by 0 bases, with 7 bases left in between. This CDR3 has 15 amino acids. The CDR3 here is CASSLERSSYNEQFF. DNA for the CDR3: TGCGCCAGCAGCTTGGAGCGTAGCTCCTACAATGAGCAGTTCTTC. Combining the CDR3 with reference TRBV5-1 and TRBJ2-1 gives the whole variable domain KAGVTQTPRYLIKTRGQQVTLSCSPISGHRSVSWYQQTPGQGLQFLFEYFSETQRNKGNFPGRFSGRQFSNSRSEMNVSTLELGDSALYLCASSLERSSYNEQFFGPGTRLTVL.

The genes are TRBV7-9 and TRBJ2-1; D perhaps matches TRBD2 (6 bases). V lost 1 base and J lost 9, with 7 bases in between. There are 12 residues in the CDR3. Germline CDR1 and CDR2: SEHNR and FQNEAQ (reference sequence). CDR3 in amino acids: CASSLEGLEQFF. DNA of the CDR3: TGTGCCAGCAGCTTAGAGGGACTTGAGCAGTTCTTC. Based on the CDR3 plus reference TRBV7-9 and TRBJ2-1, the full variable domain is DTGVSQNPRHKITKRGQNVTFRCDPISEHNRLYWYRQTLGQGPEFLTYFQNEAQLEKSRLLSDRFSAERPKGSFSTLEIQRTEQGDSAMYLCASSLEGLEQFFGPGTRLTVL.

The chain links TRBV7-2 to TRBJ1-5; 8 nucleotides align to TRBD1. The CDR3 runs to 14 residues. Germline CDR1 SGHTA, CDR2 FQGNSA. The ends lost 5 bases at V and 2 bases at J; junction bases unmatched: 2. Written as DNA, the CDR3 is TGTGCCAGCAGCCCGGACAGGGGCAATCAGCCCCAGCATTTT. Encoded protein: CASSPDRGNQPQHF.

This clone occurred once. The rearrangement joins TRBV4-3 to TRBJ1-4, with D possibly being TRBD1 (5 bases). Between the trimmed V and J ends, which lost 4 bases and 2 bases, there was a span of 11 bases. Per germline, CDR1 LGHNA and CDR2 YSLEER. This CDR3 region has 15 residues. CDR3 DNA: TGCGCCAGCAGCCGGAGCCAGGGTACTAATGAAAAACTGTTTTTT. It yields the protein CASSRSQGTNEKLFF.

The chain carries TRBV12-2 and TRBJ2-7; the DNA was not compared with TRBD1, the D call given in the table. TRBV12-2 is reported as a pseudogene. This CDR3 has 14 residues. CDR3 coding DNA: TGTGCAAGCCGCTTGCCAGACATCCAGTACGAGCAGTACTTC. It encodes CASRLPDIQYEQYF.

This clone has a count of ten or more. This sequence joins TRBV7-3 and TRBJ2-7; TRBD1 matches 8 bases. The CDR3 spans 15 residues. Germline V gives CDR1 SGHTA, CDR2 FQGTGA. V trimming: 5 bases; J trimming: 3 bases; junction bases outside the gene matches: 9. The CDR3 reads CASSPQTGALYEQYF. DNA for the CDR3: TGTGCCAGCAGCCCCCAGACAGGGGCACTCTACGAGCAGTACTTC.

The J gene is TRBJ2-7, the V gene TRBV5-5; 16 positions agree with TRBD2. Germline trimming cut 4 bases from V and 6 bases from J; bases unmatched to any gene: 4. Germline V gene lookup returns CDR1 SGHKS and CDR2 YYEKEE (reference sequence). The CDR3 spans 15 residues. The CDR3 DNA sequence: TGTGCCAGCAGCCGGGGACTAGCGGGAGGGCGCGAGCAGTACTTC. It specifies CASSRGLAGGREQYF.

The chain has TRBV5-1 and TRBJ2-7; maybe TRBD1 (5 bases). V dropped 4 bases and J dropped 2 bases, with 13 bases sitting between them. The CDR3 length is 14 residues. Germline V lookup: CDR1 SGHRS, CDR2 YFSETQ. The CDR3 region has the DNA TGCGCCAGCAGCCCCCGACAGCTACCCTACGAGCAGTACTTC. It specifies CASSPRQLPYEQYF.

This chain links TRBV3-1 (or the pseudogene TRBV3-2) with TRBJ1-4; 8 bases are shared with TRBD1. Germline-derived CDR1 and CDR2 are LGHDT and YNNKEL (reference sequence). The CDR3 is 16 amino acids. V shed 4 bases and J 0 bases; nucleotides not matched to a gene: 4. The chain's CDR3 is CASSRTGRATNEKLFF. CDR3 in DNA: TGTGCCAGCAGCCGGACAGGGAGGGCAACTAATGAAAAACTGTTTTTT.

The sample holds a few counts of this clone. In DNA form, the CDR3 reads TGCTCCCACGGGGGGGCGGGTGGAACTGAAGCTTTCTTT. The encoded protein is CSHGGAGGTEAFF. The rearrangement joins TRBV29-1 to TRBJ1-1; tentative D call: TRBD1 (6 bases). The CDR3 consists of 13 residues. Germline V gene data show CDR1 as SQVTM and CDR2 as ANQGSEA.

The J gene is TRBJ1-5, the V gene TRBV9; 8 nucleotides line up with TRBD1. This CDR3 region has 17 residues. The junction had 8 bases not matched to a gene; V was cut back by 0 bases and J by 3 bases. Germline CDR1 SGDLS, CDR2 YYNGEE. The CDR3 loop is CASSVEPGQGDNQPQHF. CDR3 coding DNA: TGTGCCAGCAGCGTAGAACCAGGACAGGGCGACAATCAGCCCCAGCATTTT.

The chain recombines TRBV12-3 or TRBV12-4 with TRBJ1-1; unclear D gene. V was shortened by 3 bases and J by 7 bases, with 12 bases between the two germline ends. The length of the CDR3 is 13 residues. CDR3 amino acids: CASSLGGPGEAFF. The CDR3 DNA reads TGTGCCAGCAGTTTGGGAGGCCCTGGTGAAGCTTTCTTT.

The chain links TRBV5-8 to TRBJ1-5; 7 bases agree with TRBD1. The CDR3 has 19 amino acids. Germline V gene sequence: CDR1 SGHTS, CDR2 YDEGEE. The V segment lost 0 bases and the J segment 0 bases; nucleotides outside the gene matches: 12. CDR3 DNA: TGTGCCAGCAGCTTGGAGCTGATAGGGACAGCCTTTAGCAATCAGCCCCAGCATTTT. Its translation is CASSLELIGTAFSNQPQHF.

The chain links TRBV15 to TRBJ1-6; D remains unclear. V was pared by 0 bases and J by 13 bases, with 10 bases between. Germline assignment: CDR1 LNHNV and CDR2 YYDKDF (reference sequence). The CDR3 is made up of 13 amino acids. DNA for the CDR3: TGTGCCACCAGCAGAGAGGAGGATCTGCCCCTCCACTTT. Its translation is CATSREEDLPLHF.

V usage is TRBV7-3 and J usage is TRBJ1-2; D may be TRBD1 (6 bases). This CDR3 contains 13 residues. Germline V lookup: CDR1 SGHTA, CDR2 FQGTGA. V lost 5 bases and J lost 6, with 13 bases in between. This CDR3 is CASSPGPGDGYTF. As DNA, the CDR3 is TGTGCCAGCAGCCCCGGGCCAGGGGATGGCTACACCTTC.

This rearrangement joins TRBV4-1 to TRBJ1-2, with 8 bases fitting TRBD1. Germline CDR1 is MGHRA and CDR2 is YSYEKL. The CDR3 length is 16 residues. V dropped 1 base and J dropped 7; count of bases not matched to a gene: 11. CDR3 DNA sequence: TGCGCCAGCAGCCAAGTGAGGCTCCCGGACAGGGCTGGCTACACCTTC. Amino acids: CASSQVRLPDRAGYTF.

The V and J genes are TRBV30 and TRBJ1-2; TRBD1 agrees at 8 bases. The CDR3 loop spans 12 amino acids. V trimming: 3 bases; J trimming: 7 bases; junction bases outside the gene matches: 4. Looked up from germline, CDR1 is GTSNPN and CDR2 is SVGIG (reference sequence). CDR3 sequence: CAWSGTGFGYTF. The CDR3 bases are TGTGCCTGGAGCGGGACAGGATTTGGCTACACCTTC.

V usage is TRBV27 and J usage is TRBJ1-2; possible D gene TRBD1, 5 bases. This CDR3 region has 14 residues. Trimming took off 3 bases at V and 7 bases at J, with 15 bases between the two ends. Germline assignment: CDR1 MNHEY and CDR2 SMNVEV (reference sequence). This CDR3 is CASSFSASRVGYTF. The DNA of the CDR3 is TGTGCCAGCAGTTTTTCCGCCTCCAGGGTTGGCTACACCTTC.

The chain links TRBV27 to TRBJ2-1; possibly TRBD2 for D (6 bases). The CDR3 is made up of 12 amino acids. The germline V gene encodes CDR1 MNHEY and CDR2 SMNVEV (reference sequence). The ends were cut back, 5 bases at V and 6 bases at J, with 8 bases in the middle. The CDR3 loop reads CASSQTSNEQFF. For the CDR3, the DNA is TGTGCCAGCAGTCAGACTAGCAATGAGCAGTTCTTC.

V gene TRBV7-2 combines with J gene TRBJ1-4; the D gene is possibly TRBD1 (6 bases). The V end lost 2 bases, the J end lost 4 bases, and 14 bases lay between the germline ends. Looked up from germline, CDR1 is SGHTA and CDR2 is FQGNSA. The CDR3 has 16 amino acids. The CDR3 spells CASSLYSGARNEKLFF. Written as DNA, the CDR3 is TGTGCCAGCAGCTTATATTCAGGGGCCCGTAATGAAAAACTGTTTTTT.

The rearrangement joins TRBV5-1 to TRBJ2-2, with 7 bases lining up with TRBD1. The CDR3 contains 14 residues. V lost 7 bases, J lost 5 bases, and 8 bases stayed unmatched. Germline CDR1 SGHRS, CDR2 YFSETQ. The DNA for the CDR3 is TGCGCCAGCTCACCCGACAGGGTTACCGGGGAGCTGTTTTTT. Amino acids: CASSPDRVTGELFF.

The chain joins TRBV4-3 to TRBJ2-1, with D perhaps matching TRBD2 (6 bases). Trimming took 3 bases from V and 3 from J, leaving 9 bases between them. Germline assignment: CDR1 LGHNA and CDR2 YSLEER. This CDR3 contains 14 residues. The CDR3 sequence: CASSQAGSYNEQFF. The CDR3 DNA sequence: TGCGCCAGCAGCCAGGCCGGGAGCTACAATGAGCAGTTCTTC.

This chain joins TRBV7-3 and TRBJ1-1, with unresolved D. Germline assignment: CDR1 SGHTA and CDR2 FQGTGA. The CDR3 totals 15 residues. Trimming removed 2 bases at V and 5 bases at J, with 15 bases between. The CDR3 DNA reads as TGTGCCAGCAGCTTAGAGGGAATAGGTAGAACTGAAGCTTTCTTT. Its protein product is CASSLEGIGRTEAFF.